This entry concerns a single T cell receptor beta chain. Its antigen is undetermined. Investigators reverse transcribed all isolated RNA, so they sequenced expressed TCRB transcripts. Some clones are missing from TCRdb's copy, which holds only in-frame ones; the method was immunoSEQ multiplex PCR. The sample holds some 150,000 clones; approximately 52% are singletons and the top ten take 0.4% to 0.5%. The CDR3 extends over 16 amino acids. Germline V CDR1 and CDR2: LNHDA, SQIVND (reference sequence). V shed 2 bases, J shed 7 bases, and the junction held 4 bases outside the gene matches. This entry comes from a study of beta chain features in type 1 diabetes. Findings and limits, study-wide: There was no resolution here of whether HLA type influences TCRB rearrangement. The cDNA sequencing approach could over-represent high-TCR-expressing cells.

Each of the CD4+ naive, central memory, regulatory and stem cell-like memory populations was sorted via CD45RO/CCR7/CD25/CD127/CD95/CD27. Each sorted population was over 98% pure. The sequence derives from a man younger than 35 in good health. The chain recombines TRBV19 with TRBJ2-1; 14 positions match TRBD2. Source material: Tregs from blood. The chain's CDR3 is CASSIWTSGGRNEQFF. CDR3 nucleotide sequence: TGTGCCAGTAGTATATGGACTAGCGGGGGGCGGAATGAGCAGTTCTTC.